This record looks at one T cell receptor beta chain sequence and its context. The assay, immunoSEQ v3.0, was run at survey level. In sequencing, about 35,000-50,000 T-cell genomes per sample were targeted. Using immunoSEQ multiplex PCR, the repertoire was profiled, and TCRdb retains in-frame clones only, with some absent. The data show about 30,000 clones, with 85% seen just once and nearly 5% held by the top ten. Every single participant having HIV got treatment inside the United States. This record belongs to a study of long-term antiretroviral therapy in people with HIV. Trimming at V came to 6 bases and at J to 3 bases, leaving 11 bases not matched to a gene. CDR3 size: 16 residues. Germline V lookup: CDR1 SNHLY, CDR2 FYNNEI.

This chain links TRBV2 with TRBJ1-1; 9 positions agree with TRBD1. The source was unsorted PBMCs, collected 2.8 years before starting antiretroviral therapy. The source of this sequence is a woman in her 30s with HIV. This CDR3 is CASRATGGIVDTEAFF. In DNA form, the CDR3 reads TGTGCCAGCAGAGCGACAGGGGGGATTGTAGACACTGAAGCTTTCTTT.